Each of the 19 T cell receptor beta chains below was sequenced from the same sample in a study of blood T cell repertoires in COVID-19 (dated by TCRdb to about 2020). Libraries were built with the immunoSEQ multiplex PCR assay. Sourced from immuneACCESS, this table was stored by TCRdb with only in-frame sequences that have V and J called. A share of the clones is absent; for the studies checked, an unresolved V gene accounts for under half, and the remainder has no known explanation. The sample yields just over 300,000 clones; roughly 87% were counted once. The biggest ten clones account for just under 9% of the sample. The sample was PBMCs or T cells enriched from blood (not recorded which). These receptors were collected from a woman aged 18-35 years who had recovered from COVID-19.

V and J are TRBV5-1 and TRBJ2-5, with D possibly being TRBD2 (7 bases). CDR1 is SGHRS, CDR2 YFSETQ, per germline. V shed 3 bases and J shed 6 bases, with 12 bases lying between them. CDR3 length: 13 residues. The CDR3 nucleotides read TGCGCCAGCAGCTGGGGGGGCGGACAGACCCAGTACTTC. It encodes CASSWGGGQTQYF.

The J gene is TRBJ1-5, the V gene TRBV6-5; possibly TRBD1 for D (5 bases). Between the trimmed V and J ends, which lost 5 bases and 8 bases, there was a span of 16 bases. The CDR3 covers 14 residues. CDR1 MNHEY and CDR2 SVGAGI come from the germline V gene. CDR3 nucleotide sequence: TGTGCCAGCAGTACACAGGTCGTGTTGAAGCCCCAGCATTTT. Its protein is CASSTQVVLKPQHF.

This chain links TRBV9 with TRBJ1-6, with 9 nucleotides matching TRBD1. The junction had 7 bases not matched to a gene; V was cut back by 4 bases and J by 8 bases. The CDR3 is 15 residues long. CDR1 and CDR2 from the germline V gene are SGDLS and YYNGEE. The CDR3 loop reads CASSFRDRADSPLHF. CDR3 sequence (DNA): TGTGCCAGCAGCTTCCGGGACAGGGCGGATTCACCCCTCCACTTT.

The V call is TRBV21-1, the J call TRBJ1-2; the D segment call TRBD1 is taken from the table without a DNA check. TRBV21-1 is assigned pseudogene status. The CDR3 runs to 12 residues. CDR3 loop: CASSKTGFDYTF. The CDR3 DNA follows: TGTGCCAGCAGCAAAACAGGATTTGACTACACCTTC.

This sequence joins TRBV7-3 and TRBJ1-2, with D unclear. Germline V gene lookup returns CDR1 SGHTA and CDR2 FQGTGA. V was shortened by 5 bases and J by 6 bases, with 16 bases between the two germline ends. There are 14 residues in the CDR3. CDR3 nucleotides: TGTGCCAGCAGCCCATCCAGGCATACTGATGGCTACACCTTC. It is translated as CASSPSRHTDGYTF.

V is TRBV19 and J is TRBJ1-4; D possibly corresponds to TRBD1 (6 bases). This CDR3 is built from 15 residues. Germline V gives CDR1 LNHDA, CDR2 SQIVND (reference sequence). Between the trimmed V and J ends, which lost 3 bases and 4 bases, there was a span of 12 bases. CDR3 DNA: TGTGCCAGTAGTATTTCCTCGGACAGTAATGAAAAACTGTTTTTT. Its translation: CASSISSDSNEKLFF.

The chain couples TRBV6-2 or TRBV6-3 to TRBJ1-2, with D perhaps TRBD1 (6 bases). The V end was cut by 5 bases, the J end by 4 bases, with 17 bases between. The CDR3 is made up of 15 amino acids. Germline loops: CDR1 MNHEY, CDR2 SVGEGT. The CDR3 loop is CASSLQPGTPYGYTF. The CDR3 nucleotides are TGTGCCAGCAGTCTCCAACCCGGGACACCCTATGGCTACACCTTC.

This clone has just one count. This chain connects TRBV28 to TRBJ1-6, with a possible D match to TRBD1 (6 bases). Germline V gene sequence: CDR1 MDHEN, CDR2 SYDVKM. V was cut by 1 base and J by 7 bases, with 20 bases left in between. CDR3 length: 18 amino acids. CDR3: CASSLSGGGGYGNSPLHF. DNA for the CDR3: TGTGCCAGCAGTTTATCCGGAGGGGGGGGTTATGGAAATTCACCCCTCCACTTT.

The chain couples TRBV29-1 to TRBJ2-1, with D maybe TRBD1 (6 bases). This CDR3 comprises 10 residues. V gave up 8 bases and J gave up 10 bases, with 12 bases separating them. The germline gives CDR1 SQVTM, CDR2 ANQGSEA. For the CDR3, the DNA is TGCAGCTCGGACAGAGGGGAGCAGTTCTTC. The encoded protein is CSSDRGEQFF.

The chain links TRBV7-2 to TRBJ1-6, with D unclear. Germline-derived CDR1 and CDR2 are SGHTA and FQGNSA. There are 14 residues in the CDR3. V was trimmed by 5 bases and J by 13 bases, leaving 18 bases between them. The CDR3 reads CASSVTGALRPLHF. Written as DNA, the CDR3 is TGTGCCAGCAGCGTCACCGGCGCCTTGCGGCCCCTCCACTTT.

This chain's CDR3 is CASSFYNQPQHF. The CDR3 bases are TGTGCCAGCAGCTTCTACAATCAGCCCCAGCATTTT. V usage is TRBV5-6 and J usage is TRBJ1-5; D ambiguous. Between the trimmed V and J ends, which lost 2 bases and 3 bases, there was a span of 3 bases. Germline V gives CDR1 SGHDT, CDR2 YYEEEE. The CDR3 sequence is 12 residues long.

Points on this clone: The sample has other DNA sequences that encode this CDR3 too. Here the CDR3 DNA reads TGTGCCTGGAGCGGGACAGCGAACACTGAAGCTTTCTTT. Its translation is CAWSGTANTEAFF. The genes are TRBV30 and TRBJ1-1, with 7 nucleotides matching TRBD1. The CDR3 spans 13 residues. CDR1 and CDR2 (germline): GTSNPN, SVGIG (reference sequence). V lost 3 bases, J lost 1 base, and 2 bases stayed unmatched. The complete variable domain, with remaining parts taken from reference TRBV30 and TRBJ1-1, reads SQTIHQWPATLVQPVGSPLSLECTVEGTSNPNLYWYRQAAGRGLQLLFYSVGIGQISSEVPQNLSASRPQDRQFILSSKKLLLSDSGFYLCAWSGTANTEAFFGQGTRLTVV.

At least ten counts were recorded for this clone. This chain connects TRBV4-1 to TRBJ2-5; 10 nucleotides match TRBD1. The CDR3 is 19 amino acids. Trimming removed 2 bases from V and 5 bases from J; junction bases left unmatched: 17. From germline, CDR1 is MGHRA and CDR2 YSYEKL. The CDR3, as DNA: TGCGCCAGCAGCCAAAAGATAACCGGACAGGGGGGTCCGAGGGAGACCCAGTACTTC. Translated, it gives CASSQKITGQGGPRETQYF.

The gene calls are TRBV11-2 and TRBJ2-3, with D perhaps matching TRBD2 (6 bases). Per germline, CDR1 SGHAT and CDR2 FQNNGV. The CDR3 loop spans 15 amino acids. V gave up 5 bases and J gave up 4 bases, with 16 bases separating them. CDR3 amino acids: CASSNHGSGADTQYF. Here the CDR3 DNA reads TGTGCCAGCAGCAACCACGGGAGTGGGGCAGATACGCAGTATTTT.

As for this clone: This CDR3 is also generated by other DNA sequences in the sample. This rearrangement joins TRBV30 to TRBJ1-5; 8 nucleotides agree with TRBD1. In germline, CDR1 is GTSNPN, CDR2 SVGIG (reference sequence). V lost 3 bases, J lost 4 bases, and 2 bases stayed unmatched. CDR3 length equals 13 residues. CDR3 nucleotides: TGTGCCTGGAGAACAGGGGGAAATCAGCCCCAGCATTTT. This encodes CAWRTGGNQPQHF.

The CDR3 reads CASSQPGAAGYTF. As DNA, the CDR3 is TGTGCCAGCAGCCAACCCGGAGCGGCTGGCTACACCTTC. V usage is TRBV27 and J usage is TRBJ1-2; D unclear. Germline CDR1 and CDR2: MNHEY and SMNVEV (reference sequence). This CDR3 comprises 13 residues. V lost 6 bases and J lost 7, with 15 bases in between.

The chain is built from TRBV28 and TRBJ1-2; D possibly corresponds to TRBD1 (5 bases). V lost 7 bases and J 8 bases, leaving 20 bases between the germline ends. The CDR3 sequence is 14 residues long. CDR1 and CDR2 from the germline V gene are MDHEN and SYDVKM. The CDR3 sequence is CASTSTGGVMGYTF. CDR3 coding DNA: TGTGCCAGCACTTCGACCGGGGGGGTAATGGGCTACACCTTC.

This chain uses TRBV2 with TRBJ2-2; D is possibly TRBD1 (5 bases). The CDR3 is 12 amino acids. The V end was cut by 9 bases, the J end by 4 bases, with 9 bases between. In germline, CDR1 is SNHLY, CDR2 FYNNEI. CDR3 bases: TGTGCCAGTAGCAGGGCCACCGGGGAGCTGTTTTTT. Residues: CASSRATGELFF.

DNA of the CDR3: TGTGCCAGCAGTTACTGGGAGTCCTACGAGCAGTACTTC. Its translation: CASSYWESYEQYF. The gene calls are TRBV6-2 or TRBV6-3 and TRBJ2-7, with TRBD2 as a possible D gene (5 bases). The CDR3 spans 13 residues. V shed 1 base and J shed 1 base, with 5 bases lying between them. CDR1 and CDR2 (germline): MNHEY, SVGEGT.